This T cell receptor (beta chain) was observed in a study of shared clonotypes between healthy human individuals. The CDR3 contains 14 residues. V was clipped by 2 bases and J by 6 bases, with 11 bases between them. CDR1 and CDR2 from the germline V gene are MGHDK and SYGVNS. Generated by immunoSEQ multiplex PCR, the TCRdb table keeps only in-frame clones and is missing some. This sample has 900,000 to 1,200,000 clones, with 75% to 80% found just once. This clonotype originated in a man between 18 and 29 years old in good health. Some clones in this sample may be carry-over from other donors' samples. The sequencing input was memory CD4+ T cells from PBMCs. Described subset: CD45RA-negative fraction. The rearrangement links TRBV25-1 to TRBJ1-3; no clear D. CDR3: CASSELWGTNTIYF. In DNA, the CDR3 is TGTGCCAGCAGTGAACTGTGGGGAACAAACACCATATATTTT.